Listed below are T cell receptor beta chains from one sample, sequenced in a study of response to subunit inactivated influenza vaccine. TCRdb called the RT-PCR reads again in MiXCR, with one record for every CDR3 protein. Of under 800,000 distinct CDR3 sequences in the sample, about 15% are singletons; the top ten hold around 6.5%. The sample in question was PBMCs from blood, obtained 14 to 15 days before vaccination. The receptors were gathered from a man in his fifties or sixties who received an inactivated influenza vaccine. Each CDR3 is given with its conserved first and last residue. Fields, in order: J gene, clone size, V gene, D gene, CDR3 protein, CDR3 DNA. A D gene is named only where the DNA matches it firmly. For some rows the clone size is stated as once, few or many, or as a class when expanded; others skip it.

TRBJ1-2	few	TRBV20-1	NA	CSASLGRDYGYTF	TGCAGTGCTAGTTTGGGTAGAGATTATGGCTACACCTTC
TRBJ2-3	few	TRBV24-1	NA	CATSDKTGDTQYF	TGTGCCACCAGTGACAAAACAGGGGATACGCAGTATTTT
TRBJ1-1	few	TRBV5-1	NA	CASSLAVGATEAFF	TGCGCCAGCAGCTTGGCGGTGGGGGCGACTGAAGCTTTCTTT
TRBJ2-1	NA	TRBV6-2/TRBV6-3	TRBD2	CASRQLAGGYNEQFF	TGTGCCAGCAGACAACTAGCCGGGGGGTACAATGAGCAGTTCTTC
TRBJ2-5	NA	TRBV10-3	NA	CAISGGRQGETQYF	TGTGCCATCAGTGGGGGGCGGCAGGGGGAGACCCAGTACTTC
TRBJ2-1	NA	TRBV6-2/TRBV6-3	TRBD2	CASSSGLLTNEQFF	TGTGCCAGCTCCTCGGGACTACTTACCAATGAGCAGTTCTTC
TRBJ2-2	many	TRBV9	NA	CASSVGGAGTGELFF	TGTGCCAGCAGCGTAGGAGGGGCTGGCACCGGGGAGCTGTTTTTT
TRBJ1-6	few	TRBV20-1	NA	CSARVVDSPLHF	TGCAGTGCTAGGGTCGTCGACTCACCCCTCCACTTT
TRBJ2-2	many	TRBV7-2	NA	CASRPPGPGELFF	TGTGCCTCTAGACCCCCAGGACCCGGGGAGCTGTTTTTT
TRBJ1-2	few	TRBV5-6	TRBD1	CASSFGTVYGYTF	TGTGCCAGCAGCTTCGGGACAGTCTATGGCTACACCTTC
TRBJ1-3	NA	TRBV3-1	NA	CASSQGWRRGSGNTIYF	TGTGCCAGCAGCCAAGGCTGGAGGCGCGGCTCTGGAAACACCATATATTTT
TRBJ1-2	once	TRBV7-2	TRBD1	CASSLSPGTDGYTF	TGTGCCAGCAGCTTATCGCCAGGGACAGATGGCTACACCTTC
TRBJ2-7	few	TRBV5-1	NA	CASSLRISSEQYF	TGCGCCAGCAGCTTGCGAATAAGCTCCGAGCAGTACTTC
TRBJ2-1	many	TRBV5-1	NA	CASSLTVGDEQFF	TGCGCCAGCAGCTTAACCGTTGGGGATGAGCAGTTCTTC
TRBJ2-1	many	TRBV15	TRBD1	CATSRATGNEQFF	TGTGCCACCAGCAGAGCGACAGGGAATGAGCAGTTCTTC
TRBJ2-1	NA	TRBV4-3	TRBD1	CASSQDGTEGRNEQFF	TGCGCCAGCAGCCAAGATGGGACAGAGGGTAGAAATGAGCAGTTCTTC
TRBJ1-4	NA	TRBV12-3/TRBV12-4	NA	CASSLGTHNEKLFF	TGTGCCAGCAGTCTCGGGACCCATAATGAAAAACTGTTTTTT
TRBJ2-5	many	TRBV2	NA	CASSENGAQETQYF	TGTGCCAGCAGTGAGAACGGGGCCCAAGAGACCCAGTACTTC
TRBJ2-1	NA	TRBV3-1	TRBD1	CASSSPGQGNNEQFF	TGTGCCAGCAGCTCCCCGGGACAGGGCAACAATGAGCAGTTCTTC
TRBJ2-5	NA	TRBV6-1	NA	CATGLGPETQYF	TGTGCCACCGGGCTAGGTCCAGAGACCCAGTACTTC
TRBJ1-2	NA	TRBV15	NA	CATSRATRGTYGYTF	TGTGCCACCAGCAGAGCAACACGGGGCACCTATGGCTACACCTTC
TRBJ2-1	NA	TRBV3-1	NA	CASSVSGLSYNEQFF	TGTGCCAGCAGCGTGTCGGGACTTTCCTACAATGAGCAGTTCTTC
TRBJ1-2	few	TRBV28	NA	CASSFEGVYTF	TGTGCCAGCAGTTTCGAGGGGGTCTACACCTTC
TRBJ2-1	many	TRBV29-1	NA	CSARDPGWEQFF	TGCAGCGCCCGGGACCCGGGTTGGGAGCAGTTCTTC
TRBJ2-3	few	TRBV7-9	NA	CASSFLPERTDTQYF	TGTGCCAGCAGCTTTCTGCCGGAGCGCACAGATACGCAGTATTTT
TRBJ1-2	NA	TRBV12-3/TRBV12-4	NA	CASSLQGSSNYGYTF	TGTGCCAGCAGTTTACAGGGTTCGTCTAACTATGGCTACACCTTC
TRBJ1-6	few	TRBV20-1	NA	CSAKWAGGAPLHF	TGCAGTGCTAAATGGGCAGGAGGGGCACCCCTCCACTTT
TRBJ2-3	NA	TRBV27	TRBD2	CASSLYRGGLDTQYF	TGTGCCAGCAGTTTATATCGGGGGGGTTTAGATACGCAGTATTTT
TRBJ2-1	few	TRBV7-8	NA	CASSLNIGEQFF	TGTGCCAGCAGCCTAAATATAGGGGAGCAGTTCTTC
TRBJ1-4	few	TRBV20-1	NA	CSAQIGPQNEKLFF	TGCAGTGCTCAAATAGGCCCACAGAATGAAAAACTGTTTTTT
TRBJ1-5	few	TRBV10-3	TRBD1	CAIAGTGGESNQPQHF	TGTGCCATCGCCGGGACAGGGGGCGAGAGCAATCAGCCCCAGCATTTT
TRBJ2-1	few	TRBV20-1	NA	CSAREQSGNEQFF	TGCAGTGCTAGAGAGCAGAGTGGGAATGAGCAGTTCTTC
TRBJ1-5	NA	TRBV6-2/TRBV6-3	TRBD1	CASRTNRGRVPNQPQHF	TGTGCCAGCAGAACCAACAGGGGGCGCGTTCCCAATCAGCCCCAGCATTTT
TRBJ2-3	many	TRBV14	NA	CASSQDGTANTDTQYF	TGTGCCAGCAGCCAAGACGGAACTGCCAACACAGATACGCAGTATTTT
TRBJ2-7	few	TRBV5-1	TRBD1	CASSWGPGQANEQYF	TGCGCCAGCAGCTGGGGCCCGGGACAGGCTAACGAGCAGTACTTC
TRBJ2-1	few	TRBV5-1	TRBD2	CASSTGTSGSYNEQFF	TGCGCCAGCAGCACCGGGACTAGCGGTTCCTACAATGAGCAGTTCTTC
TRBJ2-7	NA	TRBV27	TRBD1	CASSPQFRTGGYGEQYF	TGTGCCAGCAGTCCCCAATTCCGGACAGGGGGCTATGGCGAGCAGTACTTC
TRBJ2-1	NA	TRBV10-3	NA	CAAREPQRNEQFF	TGTGCCGCGAGGGAACCTCAAAGGAATGAGCAGTTCTTC
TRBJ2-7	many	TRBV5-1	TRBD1	CASSFNRGMGEQYF	TGCGCCAGCAGCTTTAACAGGGGGATGGGGGAGCAGTACTTC
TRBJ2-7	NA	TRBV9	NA	CASSPFRVSPYEQYF	TGTGCCAGCAGCCCGTTCAGGGTATCCCCCTACGAGCAGTACTTC
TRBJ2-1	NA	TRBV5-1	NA	CASSPVGAGNEQFF	TGCGCCAGCAGCCCCGTGGGGGCGGGCAATGAGCAGTTCTTC
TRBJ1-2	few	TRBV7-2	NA	CASRVDRNYGYTF	TGTGCCAGCAGGGTAGACCGGAACTATGGCTACACCTTC
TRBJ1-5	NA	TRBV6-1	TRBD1	CASTIDRGHGNQPQHF	TGTGCCAGCACCATAGACAGGGGGCACGGGAATCAGCCCCAGCATTTT
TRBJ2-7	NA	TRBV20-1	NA	CSASEGGEQYF	TGCAGTGCTAGTGAAGGCGGCGAGCAGTACTTC
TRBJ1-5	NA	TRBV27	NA	CATKGKGWVGNQPQHF	TGTGCCACCAAGGGGAAAGGGTGGGTCGGCAATCAGCCCCAGCATTTT
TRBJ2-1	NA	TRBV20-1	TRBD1	CSATSGPGTGARQFF	TGCAGTGCTACCAGCGGGCCTGGGACAGGGGCAAGGCAGTTCTTC